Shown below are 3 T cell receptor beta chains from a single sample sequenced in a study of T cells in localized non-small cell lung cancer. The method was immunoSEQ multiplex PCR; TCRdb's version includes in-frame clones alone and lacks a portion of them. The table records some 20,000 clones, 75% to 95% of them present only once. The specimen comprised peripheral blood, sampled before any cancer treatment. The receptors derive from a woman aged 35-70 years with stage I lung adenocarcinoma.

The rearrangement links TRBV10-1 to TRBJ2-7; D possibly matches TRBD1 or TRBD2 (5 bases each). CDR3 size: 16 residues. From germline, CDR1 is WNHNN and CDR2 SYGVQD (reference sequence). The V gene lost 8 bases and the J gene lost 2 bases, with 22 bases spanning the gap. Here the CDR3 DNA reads TGCGCCAGCCCGTGCCCCCGCCCGAGGGGCACCTACGAGCAGTACTTC. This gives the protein CASPCPRPRGTYEQYF.

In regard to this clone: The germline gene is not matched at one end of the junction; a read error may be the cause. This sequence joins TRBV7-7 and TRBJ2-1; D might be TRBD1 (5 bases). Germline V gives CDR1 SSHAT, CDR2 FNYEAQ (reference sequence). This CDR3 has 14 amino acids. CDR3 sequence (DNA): TGTGCTAGCAGCCCCTCGCCAGGGCGCAATGAGCAGTTCTTC. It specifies CASSPSPGRNEQFF.

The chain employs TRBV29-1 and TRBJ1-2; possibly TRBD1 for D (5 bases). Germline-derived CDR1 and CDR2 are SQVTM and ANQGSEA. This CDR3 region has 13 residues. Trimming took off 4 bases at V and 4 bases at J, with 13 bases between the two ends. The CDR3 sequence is CSVGKGLTYGYTF. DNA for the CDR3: TGCAGCGTTGGGAAGGGGCTAACCTATGGCTACACCTTC.